This is a list of T cell receptor beta chains from one sample in a study of control samples from healthy donors and cancer patients. The method was immunoSEQ multiplex PCR; TCRdb's version includes in-frame clones alone and lacks a portion of them. This sample carries about 140,000 clones, about 89% of them seen once, and the ten largest clones take over 6%. The sequenced material came from blood. All receptors derive from a man aged 18 to 29 in good health. Both conserved end residues are part of each CDR3. A D gene is named only where the DNA matches it firmly. Clone size is shown for a subset of rows, as once, few, many or a class of expanded clone.

v_call: TRBV6-5; d_call: TRBD2; j_call: TRBJ2-3; clone_size: .; cdr3_aa: CASSRLAGARDTQYF; cdr3_nt: TGTGCCAGCAGTCGACTAGCGGGGGCAAGGGATACGCAGTATTTT
v_call: TRBV6-5; d_call: TRBD1; j_call: TRBJ2-7; clone_size: .; cdr3_aa: CASSRDSPYEQYF; cdr3_nt: TGTGCCAGCAGTCGGGACAGCCCCTACGAGCAGTACTTC
v_call: TRBV5-1; d_call: .; j_call: TRBJ1-2; clone_size: .; cdr3_aa: CASSPGEIYGYTF; cdr3_nt: TGCGCCAGCAGCCCGGGGGAGATCTATGGCTACACCTTC
v_call: TRBV5-1; d_call: .; j_call: TRBJ2-1; clone_size: .; cdr3_aa: CASSRDLGSKYNEQFF; cdr3_nt: TGCGCCAGCAGTAGGGACCTGGGTTCTAAGTACAATGAGCAGTTCTTC
v_call: TRBV5-4; d_call: .; j_call: TRBJ1-2; clone_size: .; cdr3_aa: CASSLDPLNYGYTF; cdr3_nt: TGTGCCAGCAGCTTGGACCCTTTAAACTATGGCTACACCTTC
v_call: TRBV11-3; d_call: .; j_call: TRBJ1-1; clone_size: .; cdr3_aa: CASSLDGDTEAFF; cdr3_nt: TGTGCCAGCAGCTTAGATGGTGACACTGAAGCTTTCTTT
v_call: TRBV10-3; d_call: TRBD1; j_call: TRBJ1-1; clone_size: .; cdr3_aa: CAIQEPGQGRGNTEAFF; cdr3_nt: TGTGCCATCCAAGAACCGGGACAGGGAAGGGGGAACACTGAAGCTTTCTTT
v_call: TRBV11-2; d_call: .; j_call: TRBJ1-5; clone_size: once; cdr3_aa: CASSLDRGQPQHF; cdr3_nt: TGTGCCAGCAGCTTAGACAGGGGACAGCCCCAGCATTTT
v_call: TRBV30; d_call: .; j_call: TRBJ1-2; clone_size: .; cdr3_aa: CAWTGPPQGYGYTF; cdr3_nt: TGTGCCTGGACTGGCCCACCGCAAGGCTATGGCTACACCTTC
v_call: TRBV28; d_call: .; j_call: TRBJ2-7; clone_size: few; cdr3_aa: CASSWGGRGEQYF; cdr3_nt: TGTGCCAGCAGTTGGGGTGGCCGGGGCGAGCAGTACTTC
v_call: TRBV18; d_call: .; j_call: TRBJ2-2; clone_size: .; cdr3_aa: CASSTGQTGELFF; cdr3_nt: TGTGCCAGCTCCACAGGGCAGACCGGGGAGCTGTTTTTT
v_call: TRBV3-1/TRBV3-2; d_call: .; j_call: TRBJ1-1; clone_size: .; cdr3_aa: CASRNLNTEAFF; cdr3_nt: TGTGCCAGCAGAAACCTTAACACTGAAGCTTTCTTT
v_call: TRBV5-1; d_call: .; j_call: TRBJ1-5; clone_size: once; cdr3_aa: CASSWGGGSNQPQHF; cdr3_nt: TGCGCCAGCAGCTGGGGTGGGGGTAGCAATCAGCCCCAGCATTTT